The 22 T cell receptor beta chains below were found in one sample sequenced in a study of response to subunit inactivated influenza vaccine. From the RT-PCR reads, TCRdb called clonotypes with MiXCR, one entry per CDR3 protein. The sample consists of around 480,000 distinct CDR3 sequences, about a tenth of them appearing once. The starting material was PBMCs from blood, obtained 40 to 50 days after vaccination. The receptors come from a man aged 50-59 years who received an inactivated influenza vaccine.

The rearrangement joins TRBV7-2 to TRBJ1-2; D is uncertain. CDR1 and CDR2 from the germline V gene are SGHTA and FQGNSA. The CDR3 covers 13 residues. Between the trimmed V and J ends, which lost 0 bases and 2 bases, there was a span of 4 bases. CDR3 sequence: CASSLAKNYGYTF. DNA for the CDR3: TGTGCCAGCAGCTTAGCGAAGAACTATGGCTACACCTTC. Complete variable domain (other parts from reference TRBV7-2 and TRBJ1-2): GAGVSQSPSNKVTEKGKDVELRCDPISGHTALYWYRQSLGQGLEFLIYFQGNSAPDKSGLPSDRFSAERTGGSVSTLTIQRTQQEDSAVYLCASSLAKNYGYTFGSGTRLTVV.

This clonotype was counted only a few times. V and J are TRBV7-9 and TRBJ2-3, with 11 bases that match TRBD1. In germline, CDR1 is SEHNR, CDR2 FQNEAQ (reference sequence). J gave up 3 bases and V 2 bases, and 4 bases lay outside the gene matches. The length of the CDR3 is 16 residues. The CDR3 coding sequence is TGTGCCAGCAGCTTATCGGACAGGGGGCTAACAGATACGCAGTATTTT. Translated: CASSLSDRGLTDTQYF.

The genes are TRBV24-1 and TRBJ1-5; D is possibly TRBD1 (6 bases). Germline V gene data show CDR1 as KGHDR and CDR2 as SFDVKD. There are 13 residues in the CDR3. With 6 bases removed from V and 5 bases from J, the gap between germline ends came to 10 bases. CDR3 in amino acids: CATSLGGYQPQHF. CDR3 nucleotide sequence: TGTGCCACCAGTTTAGGGGGGTATCAGCCCCAGCATTTT.

This clonotype turned up a few times. The gene calls are TRBV7-9 and TRBJ2-1, with TRBD2 matching over 7 bases. The germline gives CDR1 SEHNR, CDR2 FQNEAQ (reference sequence). The CDR3 loop spans 16 amino acids. Unmatched junction bases numbered 9, after V lost 4 bases and J lost 3 bases. This CDR3 reads CASSYSGVPLYNEQFF. Here the CDR3 DNA reads TGTGCCAGCAGCTACAGCGGGGTCCCCCTCTACAATGAGCAGTTCTTC.

This clonotype was observed once. A clone one base away is much larger, so this may be a read error. J is TRBJ1-5 and V is TRBV20-1, with D hard to call. Trimming took off 3 bases at V and 0 bases at J, with 6 bases between the two ends. The germline V gene has CDR1 DFQATT and CDR2 SNEGSKA (reference sequence). This CDR3 is built from 13 residues. CDR3 nucleotides: TGCAGTGCTAGTACGGGTAGCAATCAGCCCCAGCATTTT. It specifies CSASTGSNQPQHF.

This clonotype was observed a few times. This chain links TRBV5-1 with TRBJ1-2, with 7 bases identical to TRBD1. This CDR3 region has 15 residues. CDR1 is SGHRS and CDR2 is YFSETQ in the germline V gene. With 3 bases clipped from V and 0 bases from J, the junction kept 5 bases outside the gene matches. The CDR3 DNA follows: TGCGCCAGCAGCTATCAGGGGGATGCTAACTATGGCTACACCTTC. Its translation is CASSYQGDANYGYTF.

In its sample, this clonotype was seen a few times. CDR3 sequence: CASSLNNREAFF. The CDR3 DNA follows: TGCGCCAGCAGCTTGAACAACCGTGAAGCTTTCTTT. The chain employs TRBV5-1 and TRBJ1-1, with D unresolved. The V and J ends lost 1 base and 7 bases respectively, with 8 bases between them. The CDR3 spans 12 residues. Germline CDR1 reads SGHRS; CDR2 reads YFSETQ.

This clonotype was recorded a few times. This chain joins TRBV7-2 and TRBJ2-3; D may be TRBD2 (5 bases). The V and J ends lost 1 base and 2 bases respectively, with 10 bases between them. The germline V gene encodes CDR1 SGHTA and CDR2 FQGNSA. There are 15 residues in the CDR3. The CDR3 DNA reads TGTGCCAGCAGCTTAGTAGCGCGGAACACAGATACGCAGTATTTT. Its translation: CASSLVARNTDTQYF.

This clonotype came up many times. The chain employs TRBV29-1 and TRBJ2-1, with 13 bases aligning to TRBD2. CDR1 is SQVTM, CDR2 ANQGSEA, per germline. Trimming at V came to 4 bases and at J to 7 bases, leaving 4 bases not matched to a gene. The length of the CDR3 is 14 residues. CDR3 sequence: CSVVGLAGVNEQFF. The DNA of the CDR3 is TGCAGCGTTGTTGGACTAGCGGGGGTGAATGAGCAGTTCTTC.

The chain uses TRBV9 and TRBJ2-7; 11 nucleotides agree with TRBD1. Germline V gene data show CDR1 as SGDLS and CDR2 as YYNGEE. Trimming at V came to 4 bases and at J to 5 bases, leaving 8 bases not matched to a gene. The CDR3 is 15 residues long. The CDR3 loop reads CASSPNLGQGDEQYF. DNA of the CDR3: TGTGCCAGCAGCCCAAACCTGGGACAGGGGGACGAGCAGTACTTC.

This clonotype was recorded many times. The chain links TRBV20-1 to TRBJ2-7, with D hard to call. V lost 5 bases, J lost 7 bases, and 9 bases lay in between. The germline V gene has CDR1 DFQATT and CDR2 SNEGSKA (reference sequence). There are 10 residues in the CDR3. The CDR3 DNA follows: TGCAGTGCTGACACCGCGGAGCAGTACTTC. It is translated as CSADTAEQYF.

J is TRBJ2-1 and V is TRBV11-2; D gene ambiguous. Trimming took off 1 base at V and 8 bases at J, with 15 bases between the two ends. Germline V CDR1 and CDR2: SGHAT, FQNNGV. The CDR3 length is 15 residues. The CDR3 region is CASSLGYTDSDEQFF. The CDR3 coding sequence is TGTGCCAGCAGCTTAGGCTACACAGATTCCGATGAGCAGTTCTTC.

The V and J genes are TRBV7-8 and TRBJ2-3; 9 bases map to TRBD2. With V trimmed by 5 bases and J by 5 bases, 8 bases remained unmatched. Per the germline V gene, CDR1 is SGHVS and CDR2 is FQNEAQ. The CDR3 is made up of 15 amino acids. CDR3 sequence: CASSLSGGPGDTQYF. CDR3 bases: TGTGCCAGCAGCCTAAGCGGGGGGCCAGGAGATACGCAGTATTTT.

The rearrangement joins TRBV20-1 to TRBJ2-1, with D perhaps matching TRBD2 (6 bases). The CDR3 loop spans 16 amino acids. V shed 2 bases and J shed 5 bases, with 19 bases lying between them. Germline CDR1 DFQATT, CDR2 SNEGSKA (reference sequence). CDR3 region: CSARPFMREAHNEQFF. In DNA form, the CDR3 reads TGCAGTGCTAGACCCTTTATGAGGGAGGCTCACAATGAGCAGTTCTTC.

CDR3 in DNA: TGCGCCAGCAGCCCGGAGGGACTAGCGGGCTACGAGCAGTACTTC. Translation gives CASSPEGLAGYEQYF. The chain couples TRBV5-1 to TRBJ2-7; 12 bases are a match to TRBD2. The trim removed 4 bases at V and 3 bases at J, leaving 5 bases unmatched. The length of the CDR3 is 15 residues. Germline V gene lookup returns CDR1 SGHRS and CDR2 YFSETQ.

This clonotype was counted between two and nine times. The chain couples TRBV4-3 to TRBJ1-4; D not resolved. Per the germline V gene, CDR1 is LGHNA and CDR2 is YSLEER. V gave up 3 bases and J gave up 0 bases, with 11 bases separating them. There are 16 residues in the CDR3. The CDR3 here is CASSHGNNPTNEKLFF. Written as DNA, the CDR3 is TGCGCCAGCAGCCACGGGAATAACCCAACTAATGAAAAACTGTTTTTT.

The chain has TRBV29-1 and TRBJ2-7; 9 bases map to TRBD1. The CDR3 loop spans 12 amino acids. Germline V gene data show CDR1 as SQVTM and CDR2 as ANQGSEA. Here the CDR3 DNA reads TGCAGGGGGACAGGGTCTTCCTACGAGCAGTACTTC. Its protein is CRGTGSSYEQYF.

This chain uses TRBV5-6 with TRBJ1-2, with a weak D call TRBD1 (5 bases). V was trimmed by 4 bases and J by 0 bases, leaving 13 bases between them. Per the germline V gene, CDR1 is SGHDT and CDR2 is YYEEEE. The CDR3 is 15 amino acids. CDR3 protein: CASSAGTAPNYGYTF. CDR3 coding DNA: TGTGCCAGCAGCGCCGGGACTGCACCTAACTATGGCTACACCTTC.

The V call is TRBV3-1, the J call TRBJ2-7, with a tentative D call TRBD2 (5 bases). The V gene lost 0 bases and the J gene lost 5 bases, with 14 bases spanning the gap. Per the germline V gene, CDR1 is LGHDT and CDR2 is YNNKEL (reference sequence). The CDR3 runs 15 residues. The CDR3, as DNA: TGTGCCAGCAGCCAAGACTGGGAGTCGAGCGACGAGCAGTACTTC. It yields the protein CASSQDWESSDEQYF.

Worth noting for this clonotype: A read error is likely, as this CDR3 ends without the conserved phenylalanine or tryptophan. The CDR3: CASSPRRDEQFL. The CDR3 DNA is TGTGCCAGCAGCCCCCGACGGGATGAGCAGTTCCTC. The V gene is TRBV9, the J gene TRBJ2-1; no clear D gene. Germline loops: CDR1 SGDLS, CDR2 YYNGEE. The CDR3 extends over 12 amino acids. V lost 4 bases and J lost 8, with 10 bases in between.

This clonotype was seen a handful of times. The V gene is TRBV27, the J gene TRBJ2-7, with D possibly being TRBD1 or TRBD2 (5 bases each). Germline values: CDR1 MNHEY, CDR2 SMNVEV (reference sequence). V was trimmed by 0 bases and J by 1 base, leaving 13 bases between them. The CDR3 contains 16 residues. The CDR3 reads CASSLSEPGPSYEQYF. CDR3 bases: TGTGCCAGCAGTTTATCTGAACCGGGACCATCCTACGAGCAGTACTTC.

The chain links TRBV7-8 to TRBJ1-1; the match to TRBD1 covers 7 bases. The germline V gene has CDR1 SGHVS and CDR2 FQNEAQ. The trim removed 5 bases at V and 1 base at J, leaving 7 bases unmatched. The CDR3 has 15 residues. Written as DNA, the CDR3 is TGTGCCAGCAGCCCAGGACAGGAACGGAACACTGAAGCTTTCTTT. Encoded protein: CASSPGQERNTEAFF. The full variable domain, rest sourced from reference TRBV7-8 and TRBJ1-1, is GAGVSQSPRYKVAKRGQDVALRCDPISGHVSLFWYQQALGQGPEFLTYFQNEAQLDKSGLPSDRFFAERPEGSVSTLKIQRTQQEDSAVYLCASSPGQERNTEAFFGQGTRLTVV.